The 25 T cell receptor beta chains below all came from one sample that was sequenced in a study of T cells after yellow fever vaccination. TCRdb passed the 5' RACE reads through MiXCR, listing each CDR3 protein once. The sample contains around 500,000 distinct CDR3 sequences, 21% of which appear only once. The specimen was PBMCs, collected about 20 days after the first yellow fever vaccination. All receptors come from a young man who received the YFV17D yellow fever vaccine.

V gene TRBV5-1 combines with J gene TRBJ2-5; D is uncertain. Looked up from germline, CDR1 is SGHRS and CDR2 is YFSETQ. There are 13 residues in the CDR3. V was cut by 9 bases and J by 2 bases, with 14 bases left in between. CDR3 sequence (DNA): TGCGCCACCGCCCGAACCCCTCAAGAGACCCAGTACTTC. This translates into CATARTPQETQYF.

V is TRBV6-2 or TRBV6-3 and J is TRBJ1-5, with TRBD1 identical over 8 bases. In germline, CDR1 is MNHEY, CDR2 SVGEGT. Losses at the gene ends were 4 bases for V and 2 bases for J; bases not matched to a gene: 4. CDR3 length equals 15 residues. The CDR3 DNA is TGTGCCAGCAGTTTGTCGGACAGGGGCAATCAGCCCCAGCATTTT. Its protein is CASSLSDRGNQPQHF.

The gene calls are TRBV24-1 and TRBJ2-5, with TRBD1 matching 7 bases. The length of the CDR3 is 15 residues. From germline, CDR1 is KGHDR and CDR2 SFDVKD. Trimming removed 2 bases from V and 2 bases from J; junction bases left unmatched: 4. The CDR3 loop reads CATSDYWGQQETQYF. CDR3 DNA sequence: TGTGCCACCAGTGATTATTGGGGACAGCAAGAGACCCAGTACTTC.

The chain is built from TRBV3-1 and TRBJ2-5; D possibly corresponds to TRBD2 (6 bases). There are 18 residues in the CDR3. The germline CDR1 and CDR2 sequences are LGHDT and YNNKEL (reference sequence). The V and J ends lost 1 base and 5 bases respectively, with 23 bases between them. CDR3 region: CASSQVRMGEDLGETQYF. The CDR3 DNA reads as TGTGCCAGCAGCCAAGTACGCATGGGGGAGGACTTGGGGGAGACCCAGTACTTC.

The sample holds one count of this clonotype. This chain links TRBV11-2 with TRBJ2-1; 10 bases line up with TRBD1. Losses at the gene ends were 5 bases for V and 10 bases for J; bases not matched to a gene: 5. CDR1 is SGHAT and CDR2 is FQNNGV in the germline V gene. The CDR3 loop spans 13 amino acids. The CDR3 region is CASSRTGGKEQFF. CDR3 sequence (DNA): TGTGCCAGCAGCCGGACAGGGGGTAAAGAGCAGTTCTTC.

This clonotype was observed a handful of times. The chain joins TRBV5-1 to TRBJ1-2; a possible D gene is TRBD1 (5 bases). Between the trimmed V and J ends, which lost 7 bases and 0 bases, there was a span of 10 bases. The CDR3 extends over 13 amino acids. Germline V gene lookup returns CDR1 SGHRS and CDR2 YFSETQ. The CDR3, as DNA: TGCGCCAGCTGGGGGGAGTCTAACTATGGCTACACCTTC. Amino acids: CASWGESNYGYTF.

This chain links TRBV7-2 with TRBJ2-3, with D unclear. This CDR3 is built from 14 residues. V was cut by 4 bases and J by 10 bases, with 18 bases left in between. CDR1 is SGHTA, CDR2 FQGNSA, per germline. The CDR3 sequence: CASSSPVSRRAQYF. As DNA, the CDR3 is TGTGCCAGCAGCTCCCCCGTCTCCCGTCGGGCGCAGTATTTT.

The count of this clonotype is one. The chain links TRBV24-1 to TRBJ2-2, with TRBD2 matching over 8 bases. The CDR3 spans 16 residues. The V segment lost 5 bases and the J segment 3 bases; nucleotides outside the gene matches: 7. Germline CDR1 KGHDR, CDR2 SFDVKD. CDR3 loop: CATSAVAGGHTGELFF. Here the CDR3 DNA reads TGTGCCACCAGTGCGGTTGCGGGGGGACACACCGGGGAGCTGTTTTTT.

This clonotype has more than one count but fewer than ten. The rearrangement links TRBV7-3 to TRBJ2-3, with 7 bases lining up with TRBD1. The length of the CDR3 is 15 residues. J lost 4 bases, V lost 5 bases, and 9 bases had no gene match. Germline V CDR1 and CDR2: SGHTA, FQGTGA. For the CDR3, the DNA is TGTGCCAGCAGCATCATGGGACAGCCATCAGATACGCAGTATTTT. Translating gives CASSIMGQPSDTQYF. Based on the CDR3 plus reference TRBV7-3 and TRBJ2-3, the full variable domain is GAGVSQTPSNKVTEKGKYVELRCDPISGHTALYWYRQSLGQGPEFLIYFQGTGAADDSGLPNDRFFAVRPEGSVSTLKIQRTERGDSAVYLCASSIMGQPSDTQYFGPGTRLTVL.

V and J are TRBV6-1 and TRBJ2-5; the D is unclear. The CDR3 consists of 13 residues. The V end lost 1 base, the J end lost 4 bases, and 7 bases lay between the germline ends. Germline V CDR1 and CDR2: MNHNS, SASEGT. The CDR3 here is CASSEVGSETQYF. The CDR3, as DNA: TGTGCCAGCAGTGAAGTGGGGTCAGAGACCCAGTACTTC.

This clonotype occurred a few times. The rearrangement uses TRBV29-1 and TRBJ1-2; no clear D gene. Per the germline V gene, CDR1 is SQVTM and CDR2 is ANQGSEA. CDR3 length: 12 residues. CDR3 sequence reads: CSPQSDSLGYTF. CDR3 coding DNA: TGCAGTCCGCAAAGTGATAGCCTTGGTTACACCTTC.

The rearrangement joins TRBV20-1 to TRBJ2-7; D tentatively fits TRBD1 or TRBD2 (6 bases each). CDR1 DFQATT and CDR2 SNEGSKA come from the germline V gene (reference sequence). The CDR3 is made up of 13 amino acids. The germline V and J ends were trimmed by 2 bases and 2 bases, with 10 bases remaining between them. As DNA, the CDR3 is TGCAGTGCTAGAAGGGGGGCACCCTACGAGCAGTACTTC. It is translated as CSARRGAPYEQYF.

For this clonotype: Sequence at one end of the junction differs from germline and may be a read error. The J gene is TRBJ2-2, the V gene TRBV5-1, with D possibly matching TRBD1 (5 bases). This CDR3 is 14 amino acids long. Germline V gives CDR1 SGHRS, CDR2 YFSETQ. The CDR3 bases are TGCGCCACCAGCTTGACAGTAAACACCGGGGAGCTGTTTTTT. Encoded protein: CATSLTVNTGELFF.

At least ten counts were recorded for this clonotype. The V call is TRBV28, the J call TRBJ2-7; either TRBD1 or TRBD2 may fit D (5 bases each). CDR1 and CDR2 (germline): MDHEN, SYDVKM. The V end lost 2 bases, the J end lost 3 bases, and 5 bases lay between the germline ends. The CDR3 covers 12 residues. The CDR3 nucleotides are TGTGCCAGCAGTTTAGGGGGCTACGAGCAGTACGTC. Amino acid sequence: CASSLGGYEQYV.

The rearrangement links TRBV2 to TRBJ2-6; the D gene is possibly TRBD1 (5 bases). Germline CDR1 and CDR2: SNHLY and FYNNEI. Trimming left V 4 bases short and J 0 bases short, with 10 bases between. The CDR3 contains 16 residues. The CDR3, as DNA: TGTGCCAGCAGTGCCGACAGAAACTCTGGGGCCAACGTCCTGACTTTC. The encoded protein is CASSADRNSGANVLTF.

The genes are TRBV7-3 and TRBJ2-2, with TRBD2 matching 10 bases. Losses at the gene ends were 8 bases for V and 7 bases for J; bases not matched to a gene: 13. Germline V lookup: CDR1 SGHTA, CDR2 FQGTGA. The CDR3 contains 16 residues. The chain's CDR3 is CASAVERGGPGGELFF. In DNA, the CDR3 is TGTGCCAGCGCTGTTGAGCGGGGGGGCCCCGGCGGGGAGCTGTTTTTT.

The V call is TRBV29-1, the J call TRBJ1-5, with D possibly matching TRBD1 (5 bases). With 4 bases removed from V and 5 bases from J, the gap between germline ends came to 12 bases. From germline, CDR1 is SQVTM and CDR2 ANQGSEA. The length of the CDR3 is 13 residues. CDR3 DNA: TGCAGCGTTGGTAGGGACTTAGATCAGCCCCAGCATTTT. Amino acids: CSVGRDLDQPQHF.

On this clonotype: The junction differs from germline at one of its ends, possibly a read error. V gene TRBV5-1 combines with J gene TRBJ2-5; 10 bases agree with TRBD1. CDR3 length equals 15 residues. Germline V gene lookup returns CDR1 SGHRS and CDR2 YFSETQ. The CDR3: CASSSGTGAWETQYF. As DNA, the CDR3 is TGCGCTAGCAGCTCGGGGACAGGGGCTTGGGAGACCCAGTACTTC.

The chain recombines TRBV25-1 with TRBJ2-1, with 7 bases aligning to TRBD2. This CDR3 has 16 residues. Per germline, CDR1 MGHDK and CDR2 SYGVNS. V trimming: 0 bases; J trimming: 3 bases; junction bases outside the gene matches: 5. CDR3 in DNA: TGTGCCAGCAGTGAATATGTCGGGGGGAGCTACAATGAGCAGTTCTTC. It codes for CASSEYVGGSYNEQFF.

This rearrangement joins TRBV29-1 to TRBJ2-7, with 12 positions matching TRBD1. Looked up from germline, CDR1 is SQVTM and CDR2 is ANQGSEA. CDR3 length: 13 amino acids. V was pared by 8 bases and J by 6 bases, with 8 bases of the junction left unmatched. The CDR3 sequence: CSIAGQGAGEQYF. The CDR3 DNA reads TGCAGCATTGCGGGACAGGGGGCAGGCGAGCAGTACTTC.

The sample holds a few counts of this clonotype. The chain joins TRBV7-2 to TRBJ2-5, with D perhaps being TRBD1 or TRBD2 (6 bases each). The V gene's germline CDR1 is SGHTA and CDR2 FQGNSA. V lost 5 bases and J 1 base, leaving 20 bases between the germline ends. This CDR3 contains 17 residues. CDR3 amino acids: CASSPEWRGAIQETQYF. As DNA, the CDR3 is TGTGCCAGCAGCCCGGAGTGGAGGGGGGCTATCCAAGAGACCCAGTACTTC.

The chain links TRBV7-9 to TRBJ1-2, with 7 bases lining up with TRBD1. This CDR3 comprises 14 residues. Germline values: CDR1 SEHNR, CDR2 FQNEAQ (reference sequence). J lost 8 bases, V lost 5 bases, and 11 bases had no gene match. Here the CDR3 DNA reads TGTGCCAGCAGCCACCTGACAGGGAAAAAAGGCTACACCTTC. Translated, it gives CASSHLTGKKGYTF.

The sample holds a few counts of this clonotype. In DNA, the CDR3 is TGCGCCAGCAGCTCCAGGGGGGGTGGAGAAAAACTGTTTTTT. Translated, it gives CASSSRGGGEKLFF. V usage is TRBV5-1 and J usage is TRBJ1-4; TRBD1 aligns across 7 bases. Germline CDR1 and CDR2: SGHRS and YFSETQ. The CDR3 is 14 residues long. Losses at the gene ends were 3 bases for V and 8 bases for J; bases not matched to a gene: 7.

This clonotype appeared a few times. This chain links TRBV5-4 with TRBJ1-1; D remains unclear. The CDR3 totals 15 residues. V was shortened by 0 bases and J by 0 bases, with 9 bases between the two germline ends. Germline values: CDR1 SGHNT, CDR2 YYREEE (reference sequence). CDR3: CASSLEAAMNTEAFF. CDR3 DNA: TGTGCCAGCAGCTTGGAGGCAGCTATGAACACTGAAGCTTTCTTT.

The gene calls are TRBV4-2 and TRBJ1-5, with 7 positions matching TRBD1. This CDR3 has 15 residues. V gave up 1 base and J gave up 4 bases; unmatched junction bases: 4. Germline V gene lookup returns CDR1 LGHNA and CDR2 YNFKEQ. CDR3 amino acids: CASSQGDSENQPQHF. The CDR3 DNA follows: TGTGCCAGCAGCCAAGGGGACAGCGAGAATCAGCCCCAGCATTTT.